A selection of T cell receptor beta chains follows, all from one sample in a study of T cell responses to AZD1222 COVID-19 vaccine. Some clones are missing from TCRdb's copy, which holds only in-frame ones; the method was immunoSEQ multiplex PCR. In the table there are roughly 120,000 clones, approximately 85% of which are singletons. The starting material was peripheral blood, obtained on day 0 of AZD1222 vaccination. These receptors were taken from an adult in good health. The CDR3 runs from the conserved cysteine through the conserved F or W. A D gene is named only where the DNA matches it firmly.

j_call	v_call	d_call	cdr3_aa
TRBJ2-1	TRBV7-8	NA	CASSSLGPDNEQFF
TRBJ1-6	TRBV6-5	NA	CASSYAPGAGNSPLHF
TRBJ2-2	TRBV10-1	TRBD2	CARPRDRSRLAGADGELFF
TRBJ2-2	TRBV7-6	NA	CASSLVSENTGELFF
TRBJ2-3	TRBV5-4	TRBD2	CASRDQRGSTDTQYF
TRBJ1-1	TRBV6-5	NA	CASRQNMNTEAFF
TRBJ1-4	TRBV27	NA	CASTKRWGADEKLFF
TRBJ2-7	TRBV29-1	NA	CSVVPGATYEQYF
TRBJ2-7	TRBV5-8	NA	CASSLAVGGPSYEQYF
TRBJ1-1	TRBV5-6	NA	CASSLGRVNTEAFF
TRBJ2-3	TRBV28	TRBD1	CASMATGSTDTQYF
TRBJ1-6	TRBV27	NA	CASRPVLGTSYNSPLHF
TRBJ1-3	TRBV5-8	NA	CASSLTAGNTIYF
TRBJ2-7	TRBV3-1/TRBV3-2	NA	CASSQGTAYEQYF
TRBJ2-7	TRBV18	TRBD1	CASSLSGTGQYPFYEQYF
TRBJ2-1	TRBV7-2	TRBD2	CASSHSAGGLNNEQFF
TRBJ2-5	TRBV5-1	TRBD2	CASSGRGGEETQYF
TRBJ1-2	TRBV25-1	NA	CASSRDVQGYTF
TRBJ1-2	TRBV27	TRBD1	CASRPGGSLNYGYTF
TRBJ2-7	TRBV11-2	NA	CASSLRSSRGAAYEQYF
TRBJ1-4	TRBV3-1/TRBV3-2	NA	CASSQDAKGRDNEKLFF
TRBJ1-5	TRBV19	TRBD1	CASSIVGTGKNQPQHF
TRBJ2-3	TRBV4-1	NA	CASSSYRSSTDTQYF
TRBJ1-3	TRBV7-2	NA	CASSLAGGNTIYF
TRBJ2-1	TRBV6-5	NA	CASSYSFGQGINEQFF
TRBJ2-1	TRBV25-1	NA	CASSAGGAQNEQFF
TRBJ1-5	TRBV28	TRBD1	CASKLGDRNQPQHF
TRBJ2-1	TRBV6-1	TRBD2	CASSEARGLANEQFF
TRBJ2-1	TRBV28	NA	CASSLPRQGEQFF
TRBJ2-3	TRBV19	TRBD2	CASSMYAGGNTDTQYF
TRBJ2-1	TRBV7-3	TRBD2	CASSLLGTSGSSYNEQFF
TRBJ1-1	TRBV7-9	NA	CASSRLGTWEDTEAFF
TRBJ2-2	TRBV28	TRBD1	CASKTGTGDTGELFF
TRBJ1-4	TRBV7-2	TRBD1	CASSPSRSGGAVANEKLFF